The rows below give T cell receptor beta chains drawn from one sample of a study of T cell responses to AZD1222 COVID-19 vaccine. Only in-frame clones appear in the TCRdb table, and some are missing; sequencing was by immunoSEQ multiplex PCR. The data contain 120,000 or so clones, approximately 92% of them singletons. The source was peripheral blood, collected on day 0 of AZD1222 vaccination. Every receptor here comes from an adult in good health. The CDR3 runs from the conserved cysteine through the conserved F or W. A D gene is named only where the DNA matches it firmly. Some rows have no size entry. The others give once, few or many, or a class for an expanded clone.

>few|TRBV5-1|TRBJ1-1|TRBD1
CASSLTGGDTEAFF
TGCGCCAGCAGCCTGACAGGGGGCGACACTGAAGCTTTCTTT
>-|TRBV10-3|TRBJ2-6|-
CAISEIFRDGDSGANVLTF
TGTGCCATCAGTGAGATATTCCGGGACGGAGACTCTGGGGCCAACGTCCTGACTTTC
>-|TRBV28|TRBJ2-7|TRBD2
CASSPLAGAHLYEQYF
TGTGCCAGCAGTCCGTTAGCGGGAGCTCATCTTTACGAGCAGTACTTC
>once|TRBV30|TRBJ1-2|-
CAWSLGQINYGYTF
TGTGCCTGGAGTTTAGGACAGATCAACTATGGCTACACCTTC
>-|TRBV7-8|TRBJ2-1|-
CASSPEYYEQFF
TGTGCCAGCAGCCCCGAATACTATGAGCAGTTCTTC
>-|TRBV6-5|TRBJ1-2|TRBD1
CASRFPGQGGYGYTF
TGTGCCAGCAGATTCCCCGGACAGGGGGGATATGGCTACACCTTC
>-|TRBV3-1/TRBV3-2|TRBJ2-2|-
CASSQDTTGELFF
TGTGCCAGCAGCCAAGATACCACCGGGGAGCTGTTTTTT
>-|TRBV6-5|TRBJ1-2|-
CASSYIGQAGGYTF
TGTGCCAGCAGTTACATTGGGCAGGCGGGAGGCTACACCTTC
>once|TRBV27|TRBJ2-1|TRBD2
CASSSRLAVPSSYNEQFF
TGTGCCAGCAGTTCAAGACTAGCGGTCCCGAGCTCCTACAATGAGCAGTTCTTC
>-|TRBV12-3/TRBV12-4|TRBJ1-1|-
CASSPYTNTEAFF
TGTGCCAGCAGTCCTTATACGAACACTGAAGCTTTCTTT
>-|TRBV6-5|TRBJ2-3|TRBD2
CASSGGRGTDTQYF
TGTGCCAGCTCGGGCGGGAGAGGAACAGATACGCAGTATTTT
>-|TRBV6-1|TRBJ2-2|-
CASSEGPNTGELFF
TGTGCCAGCAGTGAAGGCCCGAACACCGGGGAGCTGTTTTTT
>-|TRBV9|TRBJ2-1|TRBD2
CASSVGLMTSGNEQFF
TGTGCCAGCAGCGTGGGCCTTATGACTAGCGGGAATGAGCAGTTCTTC
>once|TRBV2|TRBJ2-5|-
CASSPYSSGGETQYF
TGTGCCAGCAGTCCTTACAGTAGCGGCGGAGAGACCCAGTACTTC
>-|TRBV7-3|TRBJ2-1|TRBD2
CASSFAGGYRNEQFF
TGTGCCAGCAGCTTTGCGGGAGGATATCGCAATGAGCAGTTCTTC
>once|TRBV3-1/TRBV3-2|TRBJ2-7|-
CASSRGEQVYSYEQYF
TGTGCCAGCAGCCGAGGGGAACAGGTTTACTCCTACGAGCAGTACTTC
>-|TRBV11-3|TRBJ2-1|TRBD1
CASSPGSGTGGLNEQFF
TGTGCCAGCAGCCCCGGATCCGGGACAGGTGGCCTCAATGAGCAGTTCTTC